A selection of T cell receptor beta chains follows, all from one sample in a study of T cell changes during pregnancy in multiple sclerosis. Assay: immunoSEQ multiplex PCR; the TCRdb copy retains only in-frame clones and omits some. The sample lists over 45,000 clones; about nine tenths were seen once. Source: CD8+ T cells from peripheral blood mononuclear cells, taken after pregnancy. These receptors all stem from a female donor with multiple sclerosis, enrolled in a pregnancy study. Each CDR3 is given with its conserved first and last residue. Fields, in order: J gene, clone size, CDR3 length, V gene, D gene, CDR3 protein, CDR3 DNA. A D gene is named only where the DNA matches it firmly. The size field is filled for only some rows; it gives once, few, many or a size class.

TRBJ2-1,.,19,TRBV27,TRBD2,CASSLFFPSGEPLYNEQFF,TGTGCCAGCAGTTTATTTTTTCCTAGCGGGGAGCCCCTCTACAATGAGCAGTTCTTC
TRBJ2-1,.,12,TRBV13,.,CASSLWGDEQFF,TGTGCCAGCAGCTTATGGGGCGATGAGCAGTTCTTC
TRBJ2-1,few,15,TRBV7-6,TRBD2,CASSLAGGTYNEQFF,TGTGCCAGCAGTTTAGCGGGAGGCACCTACAATGAGCAGTTCTTC
TRBJ1-1,.,14,TRBV6-4,.,CASSDSTRGTEAFF,TGTGCCAGCAGTGACTCGACACGGGGCACTGAAGCTTTCTTT
TRBJ2-3,.,15,TRBV7-2,TRBD2,CASSHGAGDTDTQYF,TGTGCCAGCAGCCACGGAGCGGGAGACACAGATACGCAGTATTTT
TRBJ2-5,.,15,TRBV7-8,TRBD1,CASSLNRGPSGTQYF,TGTGCCAGCAGCTTAAACAGGGGGCCCTCAGGGACCCAGTACTTC
TRBJ1-2,.,15,TRBV5-4,.,CASSQDAGQNYGYTF,TGTGCCAGCAGCCAAGATGCAGGGCAAAACTATGGCTACACCTTC
TRBJ2-1,.,15,TRBV5-1,TRBD2,CASSSGLAGGSEQFF,TGCGCCAGCAGCTCCGGACTAGCGGGAGGATCTGAGCAGTTCTTC
TRBJ2-7,once,20,TRBV21-1,.,CASSKGVQGTTPTTPYEQYF,TGTGCCAGCAGCAAAGGGGTACAGGGGACCACTCCTACCACTCCTTACGAGCAGTACTTC
TRBJ2-1,.,14,TRBV27,.,CASSFPPPYNEQFF,TGTGCCAGCAGTTTCCCCCCTCCTTACAATGAGCAGTTCTTC
TRBJ1-1,.,13,TRBV27,.,CASSPQGNTEAFF,TGTGCCAGCAGTCCCCAGGGTAACACTGAAGCTTTCTTT
TRBJ2-1,.,15,TRBV11-2,TRBD1,CASSYGTAIYNEQFF,TGTGCCAGCAGCTACGGGACAGCAATTTACAATGAGCAGTTCTTC
TRBJ1-1,.,14,TRBV25-1,.,CASSEYRQNTEAFF,TGTGCCAGCAGTGAATATAGACAGAACACTGAAGCTTTCTTT
TRBJ1-3,.,16,TRBV5-5,.,CASSGRGRAPGNTIYF,TGTGCCAGCAGCGGCCGGGGGAGGGCCCCTGGAAACACCATATATTTT
TRBJ2-3,once,15,TRBV29-1,.,CSARTGLATTDTQYF,TGCAGCGCCCGGACAGGCCTAGCGACCACAGATACGCAGTATTTT
TRBJ2-5,.,15,TRBV4-2,.,CASSQDRGGQETQYF,TGTGCCAGCAGCCAAGATAGGGGGGGACAAGAGACCCAGTACTTC
TRBJ1-3,.,15,TRBV10-3,.,CASQAEANSGNTIYF,TGTGCCTCCCAGGCGGAGGCCAACTCTGGAAACACCATATATTTT
TRBJ2-6,.,18,TRBV27,.,CASSPLAGAISGANVLTF,TGTGCCAGCAGTCCCTTGGCGGGGGCGATATCTGGGGCCAACGTCCTGACTTTC
TRBJ2-2,.,11,TRBV30,.,CASENTGELFF,TGTGCCTCAGAAAACACCGGGGAGCTGTTTTTT
TRBJ1-2,.,14,TRBV27,.,CASSSTNPNYGYTF,TGTGCCAGCAGTTCAACTAACCCTAACTATGGCTACACCTTC
TRBJ1-1,.,12,TRBV19,.,CASSSGVAEAFF,TGTGCCAGTAGTTCAGGGGTCGCTGAAGCTTTCTTT
TRBJ1-2,.,15,TRBV7-3,.,CASSLWGGETNGYTF,TGTGCCAGCAGCCTTTGGGGCGGGGAAACGAATGGCTACACCTTC
TRBJ2-5,once,16,TRBV7-9,TRBD1,CASSPSDRTDQETQYF,TGTGCCAGCAGCCCGTCGGACAGGACCGACCAAGAGACCCAGTACTTC
TRBJ1-1,.,13,TRBV7-9,.,CASSPTYSTEAFF,TGTGCCAGCAGCCCTACTTATAGTACTGAAGCTTTCTTT